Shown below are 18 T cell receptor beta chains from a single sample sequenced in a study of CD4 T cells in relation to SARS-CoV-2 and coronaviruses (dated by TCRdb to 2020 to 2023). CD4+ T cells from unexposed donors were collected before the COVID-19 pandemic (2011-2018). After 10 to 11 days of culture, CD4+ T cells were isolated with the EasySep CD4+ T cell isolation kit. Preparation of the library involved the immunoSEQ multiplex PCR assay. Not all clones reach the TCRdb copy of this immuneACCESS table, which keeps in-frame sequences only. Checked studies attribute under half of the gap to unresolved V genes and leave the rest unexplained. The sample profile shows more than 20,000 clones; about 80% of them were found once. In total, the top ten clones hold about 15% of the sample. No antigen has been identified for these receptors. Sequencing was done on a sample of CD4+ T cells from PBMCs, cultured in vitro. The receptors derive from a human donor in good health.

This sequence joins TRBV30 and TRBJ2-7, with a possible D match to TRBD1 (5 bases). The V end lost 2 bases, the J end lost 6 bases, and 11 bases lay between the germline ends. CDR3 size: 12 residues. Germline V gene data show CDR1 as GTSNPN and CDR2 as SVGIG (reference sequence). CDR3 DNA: TGTGCCTGGAGTTCCAGGGCTGGCGAGCAGTACTTC. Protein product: CAWSSRAGEQYF.

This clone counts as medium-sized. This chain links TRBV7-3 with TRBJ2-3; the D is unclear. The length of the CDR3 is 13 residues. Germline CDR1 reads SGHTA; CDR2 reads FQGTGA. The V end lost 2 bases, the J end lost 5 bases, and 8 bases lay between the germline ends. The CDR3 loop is CASSLLSGDTQYF. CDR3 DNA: TGTGCCAGCAGCTTATTGTCAGGAGATACGCAGTATTTT.

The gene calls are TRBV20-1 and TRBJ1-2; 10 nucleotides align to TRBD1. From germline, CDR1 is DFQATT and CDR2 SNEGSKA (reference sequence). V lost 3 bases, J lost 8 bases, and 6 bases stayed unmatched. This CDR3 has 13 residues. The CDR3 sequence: CSASARTGGGYTF. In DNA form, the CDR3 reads TGCAGTGCTAGTGCCCGGACAGGGGGGGGCTACACCTTC.

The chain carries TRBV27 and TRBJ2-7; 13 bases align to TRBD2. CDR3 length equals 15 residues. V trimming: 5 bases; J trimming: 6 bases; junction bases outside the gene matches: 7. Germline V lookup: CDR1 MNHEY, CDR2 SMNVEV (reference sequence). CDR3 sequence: CASSPWRTSGSEQYF. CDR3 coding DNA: TGTGCCAGCAGTCCCTGGCGGACTAGCGGGAGCGAGCAGTACTTC.

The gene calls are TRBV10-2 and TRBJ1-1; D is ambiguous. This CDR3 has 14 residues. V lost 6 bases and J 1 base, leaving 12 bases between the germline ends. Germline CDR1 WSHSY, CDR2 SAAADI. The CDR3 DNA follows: TGCGCCAGCAGCCCGGGGTTTGAGAACACTGAAGCTTTCTTT. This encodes CASSPGFENTEAFF.

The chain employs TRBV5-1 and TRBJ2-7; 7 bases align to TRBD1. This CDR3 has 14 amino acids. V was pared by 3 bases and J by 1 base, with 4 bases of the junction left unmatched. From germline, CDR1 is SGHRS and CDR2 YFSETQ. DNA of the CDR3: TGCGCCAGCAGCTCAACAGGGGCGTCCTACGAGCAGTACTTC. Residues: CASSSTGASYEQYF.

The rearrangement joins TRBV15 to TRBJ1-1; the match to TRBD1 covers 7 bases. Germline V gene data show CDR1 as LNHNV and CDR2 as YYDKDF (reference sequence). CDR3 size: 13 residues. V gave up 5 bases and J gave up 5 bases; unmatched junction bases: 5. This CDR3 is CATSYQQGTEAFF. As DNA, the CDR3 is TGTGCCACCAGCTACCAACAGGGGACTGAAGCTTTCTTT.

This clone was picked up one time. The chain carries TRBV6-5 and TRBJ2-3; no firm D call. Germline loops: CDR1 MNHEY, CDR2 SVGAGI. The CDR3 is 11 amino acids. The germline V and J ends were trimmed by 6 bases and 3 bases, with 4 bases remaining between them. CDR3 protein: CASRGTDTQYF. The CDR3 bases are TGTGCCAGCAGGGGTACAGATACGCAGTATTTT.

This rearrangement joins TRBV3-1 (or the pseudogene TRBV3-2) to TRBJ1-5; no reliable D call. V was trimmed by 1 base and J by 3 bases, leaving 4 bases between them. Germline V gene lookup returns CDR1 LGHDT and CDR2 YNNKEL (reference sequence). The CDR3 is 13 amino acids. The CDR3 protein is CASSQGINQPQHF. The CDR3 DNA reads TGTGCCAGCAGCCAAGGGATCAATCAGCCCCAGCATTTT.

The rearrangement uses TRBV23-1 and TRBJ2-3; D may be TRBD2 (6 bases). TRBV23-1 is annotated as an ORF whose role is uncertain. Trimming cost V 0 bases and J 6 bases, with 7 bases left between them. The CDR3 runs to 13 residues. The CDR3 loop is CASSQSGRDTQYF. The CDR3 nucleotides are TGCGCCAGCAGTCAATCGGGGAGGGATACGCAGTATTTT.

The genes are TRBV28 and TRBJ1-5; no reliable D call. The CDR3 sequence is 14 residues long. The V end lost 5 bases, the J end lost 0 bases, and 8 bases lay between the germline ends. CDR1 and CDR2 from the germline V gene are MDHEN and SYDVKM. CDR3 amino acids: CASSQVYSNQPQHF. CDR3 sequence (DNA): TGTGCCAGCAGTCAGGTTTATAGCAATCAGCCCCAGCATTTT.

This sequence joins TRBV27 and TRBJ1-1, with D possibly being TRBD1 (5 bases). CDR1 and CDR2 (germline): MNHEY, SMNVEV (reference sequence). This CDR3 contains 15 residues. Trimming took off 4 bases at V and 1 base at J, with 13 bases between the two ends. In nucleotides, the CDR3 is TGTGCCAGCAGTTCACGGTGGGGCGGGAACACTGAAGCTTTCTTT. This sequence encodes CASSSRWGGNTEAFF.

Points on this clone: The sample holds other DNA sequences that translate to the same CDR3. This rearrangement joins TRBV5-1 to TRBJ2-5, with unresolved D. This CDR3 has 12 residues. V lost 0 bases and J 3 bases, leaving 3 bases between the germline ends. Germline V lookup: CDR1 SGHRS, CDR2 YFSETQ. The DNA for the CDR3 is TGCGCCAGCAGCTTGGGGAAAGAGACCCAGTACTTC. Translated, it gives CASSLGKETQYF.

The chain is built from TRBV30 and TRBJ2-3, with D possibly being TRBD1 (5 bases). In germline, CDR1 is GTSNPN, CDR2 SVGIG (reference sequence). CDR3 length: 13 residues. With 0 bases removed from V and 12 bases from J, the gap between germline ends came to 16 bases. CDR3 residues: CAWSVIGAGLQYF. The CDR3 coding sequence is TGTGCCTGGAGTGTAATAGGGGCAGGGTTACAGTATTTT. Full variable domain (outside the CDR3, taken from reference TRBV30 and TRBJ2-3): SQTIHQWPATLVQPVGSPLSLECTVEGTSNPNLYWYRQAAGRGLQLLFYSVGIGQISSEVPQNLSASRPQDRQFILSSKKLLLSDSGFYLCAWSVIGAGLQYFGPGTRLTVL.

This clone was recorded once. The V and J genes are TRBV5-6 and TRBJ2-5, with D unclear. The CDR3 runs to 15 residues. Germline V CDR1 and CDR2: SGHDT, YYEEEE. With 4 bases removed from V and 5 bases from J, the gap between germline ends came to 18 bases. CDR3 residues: CASSQVVRLTETQYF. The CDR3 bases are TGTGCCAGCAGCCAAGTTGTAAGGCTGACGGAGACCCAGTACTTC.

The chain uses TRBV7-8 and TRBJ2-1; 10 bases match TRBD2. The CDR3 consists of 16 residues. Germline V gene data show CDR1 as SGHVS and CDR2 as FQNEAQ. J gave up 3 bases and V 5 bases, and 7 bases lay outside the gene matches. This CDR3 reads CASSLSSGGVYNEQFF. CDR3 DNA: TGTGCCAGCAGCCTTTCAAGCGGGGGGGTCTACAATGAGCAGTTCTTC.

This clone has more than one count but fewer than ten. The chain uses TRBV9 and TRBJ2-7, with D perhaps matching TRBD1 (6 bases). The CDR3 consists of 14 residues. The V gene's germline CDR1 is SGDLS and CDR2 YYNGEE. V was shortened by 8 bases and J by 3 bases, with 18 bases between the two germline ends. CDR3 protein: CARGALLVFYEQYF. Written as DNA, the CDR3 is TGTGCCAGGGGGGCCTTACTAGTCTTCTACGAGCAGTACTTC.

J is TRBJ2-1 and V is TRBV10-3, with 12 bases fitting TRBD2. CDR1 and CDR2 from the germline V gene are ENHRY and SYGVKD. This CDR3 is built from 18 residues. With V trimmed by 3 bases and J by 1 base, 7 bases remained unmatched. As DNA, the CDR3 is TGTGCCATCAGTGAAGTTTTCGGACTAGCGGGATCCTACAATGAGCAGTTCTTC. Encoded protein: CAISEVFGLAGSYNEQFF.